This TCR beta chain emerged from a study of T cells expressing NK-cell markers. Making the TCR beta cDNA relied on 5'RACE template switching with UMIs. From the 5' RACE reads, TCRdb lists one entry per CDR3 protein and no DNA. With about 380,000 distinct CDR3 sequences in the sample, the ten largest clones hold roughly 5.5%. The germline V gene encodes CDR1 MNHEY and CDR2 SVGAGI. The CDR3 covers 17 residues. The TCR was taken from a man aged 18 to 70 in good health. Sequenced: blood T cells: a sorted CD56 or NKG2C T cell subset, CD4+ or CD8+ T cells, or bulk PBMC T cells (not recorded which). This chain uses TRBV6-5 with TRBJ1-2; without DNA, the TCRdb call of TRBD1 cannot be checked. CDR3 loop: CASSYPTRAGFGYGYTF.